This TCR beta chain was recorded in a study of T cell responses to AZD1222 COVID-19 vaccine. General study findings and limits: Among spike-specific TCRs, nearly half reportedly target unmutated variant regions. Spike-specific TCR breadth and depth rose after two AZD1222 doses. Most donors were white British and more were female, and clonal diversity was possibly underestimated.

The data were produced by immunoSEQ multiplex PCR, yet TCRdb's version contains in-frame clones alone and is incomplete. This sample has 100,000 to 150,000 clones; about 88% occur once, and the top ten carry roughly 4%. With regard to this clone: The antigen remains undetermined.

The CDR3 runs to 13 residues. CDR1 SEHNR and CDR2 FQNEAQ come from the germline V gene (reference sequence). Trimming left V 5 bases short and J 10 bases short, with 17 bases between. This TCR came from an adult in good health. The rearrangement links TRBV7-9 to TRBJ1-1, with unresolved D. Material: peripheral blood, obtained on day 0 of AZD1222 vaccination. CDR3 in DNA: TGTGCCAGCAGCAGTAGCGGGGTAAAGGGAGCTTTCTTT. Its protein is CASSSSGVKGAFF.